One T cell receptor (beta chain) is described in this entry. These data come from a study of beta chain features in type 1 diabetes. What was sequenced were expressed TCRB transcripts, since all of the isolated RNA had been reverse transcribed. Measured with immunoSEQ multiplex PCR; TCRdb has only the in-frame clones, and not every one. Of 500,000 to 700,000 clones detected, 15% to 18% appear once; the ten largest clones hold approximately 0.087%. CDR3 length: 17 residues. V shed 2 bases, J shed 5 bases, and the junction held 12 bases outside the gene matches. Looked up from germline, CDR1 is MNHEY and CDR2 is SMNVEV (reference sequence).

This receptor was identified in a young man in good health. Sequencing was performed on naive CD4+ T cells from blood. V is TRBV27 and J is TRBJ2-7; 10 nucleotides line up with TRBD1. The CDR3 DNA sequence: TGTGCCAGCAGTTTAAGGGCTTCCGGGACAGGGGTTCACGAGCAGTACTTC. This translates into CASSLRASGTGVHEQYF.